A single sample gave rise to the 4 T cell receptor beta chains below, sequenced in a study of blood T cell repertoires in COVID-19. Profiled with immunoSEQ multiplex PCR; TCRdb holds only in-frame clones, not every one. The sample contains 270,000 or so clones, 86% of which appear only once. The material sequenced was peripheral blood. The receptors were sampled from a woman in her twenties or thirties with COVID-19, enrolled during active disease.

The J gene is TRBJ1-2, the V gene TRBV29-1, with D unclear. This CDR3 is built from 11 residues. V was cut by 2 bases and J by 8 bases, with 9 bases left in between. Germline V CDR1 and CDR2: SQVTM, ANQGSEA. As DNA, the CDR3 is TGCAGCGTTGAATGGAGGCGGGGCTACACCTTC. Residues: CSVEWRRGYTF.

The chain links TRBV27 to TRBJ1-3; a possible D gene is TRBD1 (5 bases). CDR1 MNHEY and CDR2 SMNVEV come from the germline V gene (reference sequence). Trimming pared 5 bases from V and 4 bases from J, leaving 18 bases between. This CDR3 has 16 amino acids. The CDR3 DNA is TGTGCCAGCAGTAAATCAAACAGGTTGAGAGGAAACACCATATATTTT. Its translation: CASSKSNRLRGNTIYF.

The chain carries TRBV6-5 and TRBJ2-7; D possibly corresponds to TRBD2 (6 bases). The CDR3 spans 13 residues. Germline lookup yields CDR1 MNHEY and CDR2 SVGAGI. Trimming took off 2 bases at V and 9 bases at J, with 14 bases between the two ends. In nucleotides, the CDR3 is TGTGCCAGCAGTTACAGCCCCTTACTAGCGCAGTACTTC. Its protein is CASSYSPLLAQYF.

The gene calls are TRBV11-2 and TRBJ2-1; TRBD2 aligns across 8 bases. Losses at the gene ends were 1 base for V and 5 bases for J; bases not matched to a gene: 7. The CDR3 is 16 residues long. CDR1 and CDR2 (germline): SGHAT, FQNNGV. The chain's CDR3 is CASSLGGGPYNNEQFF. The DNA for the CDR3 is TGTGCCAGCAGCTTAGGCGGGGGGCCCTATAACAATGAGCAGTTCTTC.